This TCR beta chain was retrieved from a study of metastatic and nonmetastatic thyroid tumors. About the study: Across blood and tumor or nodule tissue, repertoires from malignant and benign thyroid patients were compared with one another.

This clone was found once. Its antigen is undetermined. Germline V lookup: CDR1 SGDLS, CDR2 YYNGEE. Trimming removed 4 bases at V and 5 bases at J, with 18 bases between. The CDR3 consists of 15 residues. TCRdb re-called clones from the PCR reads using MiXCR. The table lists tens of thousands of clones, approximately 9.9% of them singletons. Every patient was untreated before thyroid surgery. Study-wide results and limits: TCR beta diversity was reportedly significantly higher in malignant thyroid tumors than benign nodules, in blood and tumor.

Sequencing used blood. The rearrangement joins TRBV9 to TRBJ1-1; the D gene is possibly TRBD1 (5 bases). This sequence originates from a female donor with papillary thyroid cancer or a benign thyroid nodule (not recorded which). Some clones in this sample may be carry-over from other donors' samples. The CDR3 sequence is CASSLDTGGRTEAFF. CDR3 DNA: TGTGCCAGCAGCTTAGATACCGGGGGACGGACTGAAGCTTTCTTT.